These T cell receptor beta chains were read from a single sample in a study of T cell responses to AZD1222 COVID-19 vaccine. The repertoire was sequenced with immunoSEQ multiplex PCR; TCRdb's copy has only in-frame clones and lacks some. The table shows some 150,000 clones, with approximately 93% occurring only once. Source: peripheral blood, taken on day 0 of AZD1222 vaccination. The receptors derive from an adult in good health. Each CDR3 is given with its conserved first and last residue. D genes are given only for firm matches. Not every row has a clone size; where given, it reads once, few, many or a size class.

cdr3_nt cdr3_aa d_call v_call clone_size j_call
TGTGCCGCCGACAGGGGGCATCAGCCCCAGCATTTT CAADRGHQPQHF TRBD1 TRBV30 NA TRBJ1-5
TGTGCCAGGGCCCGTGAGGGGACGAACACTGAAGCTTTCTTT CARAREGTNTEAFF NA TRBV19 NA TRBJ1-1
TGTGCCAGCAGCTGGGGCTACGAGCAGTACTTC CASSWGYEQYF NA TRBV7-8 NA TRBJ2-7
TGTGCCAGCAGCTTATTATATCCAGGGGGCCATCCCCAAACTATAAACAATGAGCAGTTCTTC CASSLLYPGGHPQTINNEQFF TRBD1 TRBV13 NA TRBJ2-1
TGTGCCAGTAGTATAGCTCGAGGTTACGAGCAGTACTTC CASSIARGYEQYF NA TRBV19 NA TRBJ2-7
TGTGCCAGCCGCCACGGGGCTGCGGCCGGGGAGCTGTTTTTT CASRHGAAAGELFF NA TRBV25-1 NA TRBJ2-2
TGTGCCAGCAGCCCTGCCGGGACAGGGAGTAACTACAATGAGCAGTTCTTC CASSPAGTGSNYNEQFF TRBD1 TRBV7-3 NA TRBJ2-1
TGTGCCAGCAGCCCCGCGGGGCGGCCTTACCAAGTGGGTGAAGCTTTCTTT CASSPAGRPYQVGEAFF NA TRBV5-8 NA TRBJ1-1
TGTGCCAGCAGTGAACAGGTAAATCAGCCCCAGCATTTT CASSEQVNQPQHF NA TRBV6-4 NA TRBJ1-5
TGTGCCAGCAGTGAAGAGACCCAGTACTTC CASSEETQYF NA TRBV2 NA TRBJ2-5
TGTGCCAGCAGCCCCCCAGGGGGCTATGGCTACACCTTC CASSPPGGYGYTF TRBD1 TRBV28 NA TRBJ1-2
TGTGCCAGCAGAGAACACCGCAGCTCCTACGAGCAGTACTTC CASREHRSSYEQYF NA TRBV2 NA TRBJ2-7
TGTGCCAGCAGCCAAGATCTCAGGGGGGGAAGCTACACCTTC CASSQDLRGGSYTF TRBD1 TRBV3-1/TRBV3-2 NA TRBJ1-2
TGTGCCAGCAGCCATCAGGGAGATGACTATGGCTACACCTTC CASSHQGDDYGYTF NA TRBV4-2 NA TRBJ1-2
TGTGCCAGCAGTTTAAGGGACATTTCCGAGCAGTACTTC CASSLRDISEQYF NA TRBV12-3/TRBV12-4 NA TRBJ2-7
TGTGCCAGCAGCCCCAGCGTTGGGACCGAGAACACTGAAGCTTTCTTT CASSPSVGTENTEAFF NA TRBV11-2 NA TRBJ1-1
TGTGCCAGCAAGGACTCAACCACCACAGATACGCAGTATTTT CASKDSTTTDTQYF NA TRBV2 NA TRBJ2-3
TGCAGTGCTAGTGGTGCAGGGGGGTCTTCACCCCTCCACTTT CSASGAGGSSPLHF TRBD1 TRBV20-1 NA TRBJ1-6
TGTGCCAGCAGCTTAAAACCGGGACTAGCGGGGGGGCCTTCCTACAATGAGCAGTTCTTC CASSLKPGLAGGPSYNEQFF TRBD2 TRBV7-6 NA TRBJ2-1
TGTGCCAGCAGGGGGACGCGGAACACTGAAGCTTTCTTT CASRGTRNTEAFF NA TRBV2 once TRBJ1-1
TGTGCCATCAGTCGGGAGAACACTGAAGCTTTCTTT CAISRENTEAFF NA TRBV10-3 NA TRBJ1-1
TGTGCCAGCAGTTCCGGCCAGGTGGGTGTTCAGCCCCAGCATTTT CASSSGQVGVQPQHF NA TRBV6-5 NA TRBJ1-5
TGTGCCAGCAGGCGGGACACCCGCACAGATACGCAGTATTTT CASRRDTRTDTQYF NA TRBV6-5 NA TRBJ2-3
TGTGCCAGCAGCTTGGAAGGGAACACTGAAGCTTTCTTT CASSLEGNTEAFF NA TRBV7-9 few TRBJ1-1
TGTGCCACCAGCAGAGGCCGGGACAGGAGCTATGGCTACACCTTC CATSRGRDRSYGYTF TRBD1 TRBV15 few TRBJ1-2
TGTGCCAGTAGGGCACAGGGTCATAATGAAAAACTGTTTTTT CASRAQGHNEKLFF NA TRBV19 NA TRBJ1-4
TGTGCCAGCAGCTTAGAAGCGTTTGCGGGGTTGAATGAGCAGTTCTTC CASSLEAFAGLNEQFF NA TRBV7-8 NA TRBJ2-1
TGTGCCAGCAGCCCCGGGACAGTGGGTGAAAAACTGTTTTTT CASSPGTVGEKLFF TRBD1 TRBV9 few TRBJ1-4
TGCAGCGTTGAAGGTCAGGTGGGCTATGGCTACACCTTC CSVEGQVGYGYTF NA TRBV29-1 NA TRBJ1-2
TGTGCCAGCAGGGTGGGGACGCTCAAAACCAGTGAGCAGTTCTTC CASRVGTLKTSEQFF NA TRBV27 NA TRBJ2-1
TGTGCCAGCAGTTACGGGGGCGGCCGGGGAAGCAATCAGCCCCAGCATTTT CASSYGGGRGSNQPQHF NA TRBV6-2/TRBV6-3 NA TRBJ1-5
TGTGCCAGCAGGAGGGACAGTCGGGAGCAGTACTTC CASRRDSREQYF TRBD1 TRBV6-5 NA TRBJ2-7
TGTGCCAGCGCAACAGGGGGCAATCAGCCCCAGCATTTT CASATGGNQPQHF TRBD1 TRBV12-3/TRBV12-4 NA TRBJ1-5
TGTGCCAGCAGCACCCGGGACTATGGCTACACCTTC CASSTRDYGYTF NA TRBV4-2 NA TRBJ1-2
TGTGCCAGCAGCTTATGGACAGGGGAAGGGAACTATGGCTACACCTTC CASSLWTGEGNYGYTF TRBD1 TRBV7-8 NA TRBJ1-2
TGCGCCAGCAGCCCGGGACAGGGGGTGGATGGCTACACCTTC CASSPGQGVDGYTF TRBD1 TRBV5-1 few TRBJ1-2
TGTGCCATCACCGCAGGGGATTATGGCTACACCTTC CAITAGDYGYTF NA TRBV10-3 NA TRBJ1-2
TGTGCCACCGACGGGGGGGCCAGAGATACGCAGTATTTT CATDGGARDTQYF TRBD2 TRBV3-1/TRBV3-2 NA TRBJ2-3
TGCGCCAGCAGCTTGGAACAGATTTCCAATGAGCAGTTCTTC CASSLEQISNEQFF NA TRBV5-1 NA TRBJ2-1
TGTGCCAGCTCACCGACGGTGAATCAGCCCCAGCATTTT CASSPTVNQPQHF NA TRBV18 NA TRBJ1-5